These 17 T cell receptor beta chains were sequenced from one sample in a study of blood T cell repertoires in COVID-19. The protocol was immunoSEQ multiplex PCR, while the TCRdb copy is restricted to in-frame clones and leaves out a portion. This sample has about 64,000 clones, with roughly four fifths found just once. The sample comprised peripheral blood. These receptors were collected from a man aged 80 or over with acute or convalescent COVID-19.

The chain links TRBV5-1 to TRBJ2-3; D is perhaps TRBD1 (6 bases). V was pared by 1 base and J by 1 base, with 10 bases between. Germline V gives CDR1 SGHRS, CDR2 YFSETQ. The length of the CDR3 is 15 residues. CDR3 protein: CASSLQGLGTDTQYF. In DNA form, the CDR3 reads TGCGCCAGCAGCTTGCAGGGGTTGGGCACAGATACGCAGTATTTT.

The CDR3 reads CASSLRSIDEKLFF. In DNA form, the CDR3 reads TGTGCCAGCAGTTTACGATCCATAGATGAAAAACTGTTTTTT. The rearrangement links TRBV28 to TRBJ1-4, with D unresolved. The CDR3 is 14 residues long. Trimming shortened V by 2 bases and J by 6 bases, and 10 bases separated the two germline ends. CDR1 is MDHEN and CDR2 is SYDVKM in the germline V gene.

This sequence joins TRBV5-6 and TRBJ1-4, with 9 positions matching TRBD1. Trimming took 4 bases from V and 6 from J; bases not matched to a gene: 4. The germline V gene encodes CDR1 SGHDT and CDR2 YYEEEE. This CDR3 is built from 14 residues. Here the CDR3 reads CASSRRTGDEKLFF. The CDR3 nucleotides read TGTGCCAGCAGCCGTAGGACAGGGGATGAAAAACTGTTTTTT.

This clone occurred a few times. V is TRBV14 and J is TRBJ1-6; D may be TRBD1 (6 bases). Looked up from germline, CDR1 is SGHDN and CDR2 is FVKESK. The CDR3 has 13 residues. Trimming pared 2 bases from V and 14 bases from J, leaving 13 bases between. CDR3 nucleotides: TGTGCCAGCAGCCAATTCGAATACAGGGCCCTCCACTTT. It specifies CASSQFEYRALHF.

The V gene is TRBV5-1, the J gene TRBJ2-1; TRBD1 matches 11 bases. The CDR3 is made up of 16 amino acids. Germline V gene data show CDR1 as SGHRS and CDR2 as YFSETQ. V dropped 1 base and J dropped 4; count of bases not matched to a gene: 4. The CDR3 DNA sequence: TGCGCCAGCAGCTTGCTAGGGACAGGGGGATACAATGAGCAGTTCTTC. Protein sequence: CASSLLGTGGYNEQFF.

The rearrangement uses TRBV7-2 and TRBJ1-5; TRBD1 matches at 8 bases. Per germline, CDR1 SGHTA and CDR2 FQGNSA. The CDR3 loop spans 14 amino acids. V shed 4 bases, J shed 4 bases, and the junction held 3 bases outside the gene matches. The CDR3 spells CASSWTGSNQPQHF. CDR3 nucleotides: TGTGCCAGCAGCTGGACAGGGTCTAATCAGCCCCAGCATTTT.

The chain has TRBV30 and TRBJ1-4, with D perhaps matching TRBD1 (6 bases). V was clipped by 3 bases and J by 12 bases, with 11 bases between them. Looked up from germline, CDR1 is GTSNPN and CDR2 is SVGIG (reference sequence). This CDR3 spans 11 amino acids. The CDR3 region is CAWSLGAELFF. CDR3 bases: TGTGCCTGGAGCCTGGGGGCCGAACTGTTTTTT.

The chain recombines TRBV18 with TRBJ2-7, with a weak D call TRBD1 (6 bases). CDR1 is KGHSH, CDR2 LQKENI, per germline. The CDR3 sequence is 14 residues long. Deletions cut 2 bases from V and 2 bases from J, with 10 bases between. The CDR3 region is CASSPRAGAYEQYF. The CDR3 DNA is TGTGCCAGCTCACCAAGGGCAGGGGCCTACGAGCAGTACTTC.

This clone was seen just once. V usage is TRBV18 and J usage is TRBJ2-5; D unclear. V was shortened by 0 bases and J by 7 bases, with 9 bases between the two germline ends. Germline loops: CDR1 KGHSH, CDR2 LQKENI. The CDR3 extends over 13 amino acids. In DNA, the CDR3 is TGTGCCAGCTCACCACCGGCCCGACTGACCCAGTACTTC. Translated, it gives CASSPPARLTQYF. Drawing the rest from reference TRBV18 and TRBJ2-5, the complete variable domain is NAGVMQNPRHLVRRRGQEARLRCSPMKGHSHVYWYRQLPEEGLKFMVYLQKENIIDESGMPKERFSAEFPKEGPSILRIQQVVRGDSAAYFCASSPPARLTQYFGPGTRLLVL.

The chain has TRBV5-4 and TRBJ2-7; 7 positions agree with TRBD1. This CDR3 region has 17 residues. The J segment lost 2 bases and the V segment lost 0 bases, leaving 11 bases of the junction unmatched. The germline V gene has CDR1 SGHNT and CDR2 YYREEE (reference sequence). This chain's CDR3 is CASSLVTGTDFTYEQYF. CDR3 sequence (DNA): TGTGCCAGCAGCTTGGTGACCGGGACAGACTTTACCTACGAGCAGTACTTC.

This sequence joins TRBV6-1 and TRBJ2-7; 7 bases match TRBD1. V lost 4 bases, J lost 0 bases, and 12 bases stayed unmatched. CDR1 is MNHNS and CDR2 is SASEGT in the germline V gene. This CDR3 region has 17 residues. CDR3 protein: CASSAPPGTDSSYEQYF. The CDR3 nucleotides read TGTGCCAGCAGTGCCCCACCCGGGACAGATTCCTCCTACGAGCAGTACTTC.

Here the CDR3 reads CASSLARGRQFF. The CDR3 region has the DNA TGTGCCAGCAGCTTAGCCCGGGGGAGACAGTTCTTC. The chain is built from TRBV11-2 and TRBJ2-1, with D perhaps TRBD2 (6 bases). V shed 1 base and J shed 13 bases, with 11 bases lying between them. The CDR3 has 12 amino acids. Germline V gives CDR1 SGHAT, CDR2 FQNNGV.

This rearrangement joins TRBV3-1 (or the pseudogene TRBV3-2) to TRBJ2-5, with D tentatively TRBD1 (6 bases). CDR1 is LGHDT, CDR2 YNNKEL, per germline (reference sequence). Trimming took off 3 bases at V and 1 base at J, with 12 bases between the two ends. The CDR3 has 15 amino acids. CDR3 coding DNA: TGTGCCAGCAGCCACTCTCGGACAGTCCAAGAGACCCAGTACTTC. Translated, it gives CASSHSRTVQETQYF.

V gene TRBV5-1 combines with J gene TRBJ2-2, with 11 bases fitting TRBD2. Trimming removed 4 bases from V and 3 bases from J; junction bases left unmatched: 5. The CDR3 covers 16 residues. Germline values: CDR1 SGHRS, CDR2 YFSETQ. The CDR3 DNA is TGCGCCAGCAGCCCCCCTAGCGGGGGGTACACCGGGGAGCTGTTTTTT. Amino acids: CASSPPSGGYTGELFF.

The gene calls are TRBV6-5 and TRBJ1-6, with TRBD1 matching 7 bases. CDR1 MNHEY and CDR2 SVGAGI come from the germline V gene. The CDR3 consists of 14 residues. V shed 6 bases, J shed 6 bases, and the junction held 5 bases outside the gene matches. The CDR3 spells CASRITGVNSPLHF. The CDR3 DNA reads TGTGCCAGCAGAATAACAGGGGTTAATTCACCCCTCCACTTT.

V gene TRBV5-1 combines with J gene TRBJ2-1; TRBD2 might be the D (6 bases). The germline V gene has CDR1 SGHRS and CDR2 YFSETQ. This CDR3 region has 14 residues. The V and J ends lost 4 bases and 8 bases respectively, with 16 bases between them. CDR3 loop: CASSVGTRADEQFF. CDR3 DNA sequence: TGCGCCAGCAGCGTAGGGACTCGTGCGGATGAGCAGTTCTTC. The whole variable domain, filled in from reference TRBV5-1 and TRBJ2-1, reads KAGVTQTPRYLIKTRGQQVTLSCSPISGHRSVSWYQQTPGQGLQFLFEYFSETQRNKGNFPGRFSGRQFSNSRSEMNVSTLELGDSALYLCASSVGTRADEQFFGPGTRLTVL.

The chain is built from TRBV6-2 or TRBV6-3 and TRBJ1-2, with D maybe TRBD1 (6 bases). The CDR3 extends over 15 amino acids. Trimming shortened V by 4 bases and J by 0 bases, and 12 bases separated the two germline ends. Per germline, CDR1 MNHEY and CDR2 SVGEGT. This CDR3 reads CASSFGQYANYGYTF. CDR3 coding DNA: TGTGCCAGCAGTTTTGGACAGTATGCTAACTATGGCTACACCTTC.